The 19 T cell receptor beta chains below all came from one sample that was sequenced in a study of blood T cell repertoires in COVID-19. Generated by immunoSEQ multiplex PCR, the TCRdb table keeps only in-frame clones and is missing some. The data hold 50,000 or so clones, with about 85% observed a single time. The sample was peripheral blood. The source is a man aged 50 or older with acute or convalescent COVID-19.

V gene TRBV18 combines with J gene TRBJ1-1, with 10 bases matching TRBD1. The trim removed 2 bases at V and 2 bases at J, leaving 2 bases unmatched. The CDR3 loop spans 15 amino acids. Germline assignment: CDR1 KGHSH and CDR2 LQKENI. The CDR3 here is CASSPGTGENTEAFF. For the CDR3, the DNA is TGTGCCAGCTCACCAGGGACAGGGGAAAACACTGAAGCTTTCTTT. Full variable domain (remainder filled in from reference TRBV18 and TRBJ1-1): NAGVMQNPRHLVRRRGQEARLRCSPMKGHSHVYWYRQLPEEGLKFMVYLQKENIIDESGMPKERFSAEFPKEGPSILRIQQVVRGDSAAYFCASSPGTGENTEAFFGQGTRLTVV.

V and J are TRBV7-2 and TRBJ2-7; D is perhaps TRBD1 (5 bases). The CDR3 has 15 amino acids. The V gene's germline CDR1 is SGHTA and CDR2 FQGNSA. V lost 1 base, J lost 3 bases, and 13 bases lay in between. In DNA, the CDR3 is TGTGCCAGCAGCTTAGACGGTGGACACCGCTACGAGCAGTACTTC. Protein: CASSLDGGHRYEQYF.

This chain joins TRBV7-9 and TRBJ2-1, with 14 bases that match TRBD2. This CDR3 has 15 residues. The trim removed 3 bases at V and 6 bases at J, leaving 1 base unmatched. Looked up from germline, CDR1 is SEHNR and CDR2 is FQNEAQ (reference sequence). The CDR3 protein is CASSLGLAGVNEQFF. CDR3 DNA: TGTGCCAGCAGCTTGGGACTAGCGGGAGTCAATGAGCAGTTCTTC.

J is TRBJ1-2 and V is TRBV6-1, with TRBD1 matching 7 bases. Unmatched junction bases numbered 16, after V lost 4 bases and J lost 8 bases. This CDR3 has 16 amino acids. Per germline, CDR1 MNHNS and CDR2 SASEGT. This chain's CDR3 is CASSATGTAFRGGYTF. The CDR3 nucleotides read TGTGCCAGCAGTGCAACCGGGACAGCCTTCCGTGGGGGCTACACCTTC.

This clone has just a few counts. The V and J genes are TRBV5-4 and TRBJ1-6; D is perhaps TRBD1 (5 bases). The V end was cut by 3 bases, the J end by 9 bases, with 16 bases between. This CDR3 contains 15 residues. Germline V gives CDR1 SGHNT, CDR2 YYREEE (reference sequence). CDR3 loop: CASSYSAGLGSPLHF. CDR3 nucleotide sequence: TGTGCCAGCAGCTACTCCGCAGGGCTGGGTTCACCCCTCCACTTT.

The J gene is TRBJ1-1, the V gene TRBV4-1; D perhaps matches TRBD1 (5 bases). The V and J ends lost 6 bases and 3 bases respectively, with 11 bases between them. Germline CDR1 is MGHRA and CDR2 is YSYEKL. The CDR3 is made up of 13 amino acids. The CDR3 region is CASSRGEHTEAFF. The DNA for the CDR3 is TGCGCCAGCAGTCGGGGGGAGCACACTGAAGCTTTCTTT.

This chain uses TRBV18 with TRBJ1-2; TRBD1 matches at 7 bases. The CDR3 totals 13 residues. Germline V CDR1 and CDR2: KGHSH, LQKENI. V dropped 6 bases and J dropped 8; count of bases not matched to a gene: 9. The CDR3 DNA reads as TGTGCCAGCTCCCCTACAGGGGATCACGGCTACACCTTC. It is translated as CASSPTGDHGYTF. Looking up the rest from reference TRBV18 and TRBJ1-2 gives the full variable domain: NAGVMQNPRHLVRRRGQEARLRCSPMKGHSHVYWYRQLPEEGLKFMVYLQKENIIDESGMPKERFSAEFPKEGPSILRIQQVVRGDSAAYFCASSPTGDHGYTFGSGTRLTVV.

The CDR3 reads CASSSSGGTLYGYTF. The CDR3 nucleotides read TGTGCCAGCAGCTCGAGCGGTGGGACACTCTATGGCTACACCTTC. V gene TRBV7-8 combines with J gene TRBJ1-2; D may be TRBD1 (6 bases). With 4 bases removed from V and 4 bases from J, the gap between germline ends came to 16 bases. This CDR3 contains 15 residues. Germline V gives CDR1 SGHVS, CDR2 FQNEAQ.

The chain links TRBV4-1 to TRBJ2-7, with 12 nucleotides matching TRBD1. Germline V gene sequence: CDR1 MGHRA, CDR2 YSYEKL. The CDR3 spans 15 residues. V was clipped by 3 bases and J by 3 bases; unmatched bases: 3. CDR3: CASSQGQGADYEQYF. In nucleotides, the CDR3 is TGCGCCAGCAGCCAGGGACAGGGGGCTGACTACGAGCAGTACTTC.

This chain uses TRBV28 with TRBJ2-7; possible D gene TRBD1, 5 bases. The CDR3 length is 14 residues. The germline CDR1 and CDR2 sequences are MDHEN and SYDVKM. V was cut by 1 base and J by 5 bases, with 12 bases left in between. In DNA, the CDR3 is TGTGCCAGCAGTTTATTTGGCAGGGTGGACGAGCAGTACTTC. It encodes CASSLFGRVDEQYF. Based on the CDR3 plus reference TRBV28 and TRBJ2-7, the full variable domain is DVKVTQSSRYLVKRTGEKVFLECVQDMDHENMFWYRQDPGLGLRLIYFSYDVKMKEKGDIPEGYSVSREKKERFSLILESASTNQTSMYLCASSLFGRVDEQYFGPGTRLTVT.

This chain uses TRBV2 with TRBJ2-5; 7 nucleotides agree with TRBD2. Germline CDR1 reads SNHLY; CDR2 reads FYNNEI. Losses at the gene ends were 4 bases for V and 7 bases for J; bases not matched to a gene: 6. The length of the CDR3 is 13 residues. This CDR3 is CASSGGGGGTQYF. The DNA of the CDR3 is TGTGCCAGCAGTGGGGGGGGTGGAGGGACCCAGTACTTC.

This clone has only a few counts. The chain links TRBV6-5 to TRBJ1-1; weak D call: TRBD1 (6 bases). Trimming left V 5 bases short and J 5 bases short, with 18 bases between. The CDR3 has 15 residues. Germline V gives CDR1 MNHEY, CDR2 SVGAGI. As DNA, the CDR3 is TGTGCCAGCAGTAGTGGAGAAGGGGGAGGGACTGAAGCTTTCTTT. Protein product: CASSSGEGGGTEAFF.

V gene TRBV7-6 combines with J gene TRBJ2-7; D possibly corresponds to TRBD1 (5 bases). The CDR3 length is 14 residues. Germline CDR1 is SGHVS and CDR2 is FNYEAQ. V shed 1 base and J shed 3 bases, with 10 bases lying between them. CDR3 sequence: CASSLEGSHYEQYF. The CDR3 region has the DNA TGTGCCAGCAGCTTAGAGGGGTCCCACTACGAGCAGTACTTC.

This clone was detected once. This rearrangement joins TRBV7-9 to TRBJ2-5, with TRBD2 identical over 9 bases. The CDR3 runs 15 residues. Germline V gives CDR1 SEHNR, CDR2 FQNEAQ (reference sequence). The junction had 8 bases not matched to a gene; V was cut back by 6 bases and J by 3 bases. CDR3 loop: CASSPSGGLKETQYF. The CDR3 coding sequence is TGTGCCAGCAGTCCGAGCGGGGGGCTGAAAGAGACCCAGTACTTC.

This sequence joins TRBV7-9 and TRBJ2-3; maybe TRBD2 (5 bases). Per the germline V gene, CDR1 is SEHNR and CDR2 is FQNEAQ (reference sequence). The V end was cut by 6 bases, the J end by 3 bases, with 16 bases between. The length of the CDR3 is 15 residues. The CDR3 here is CASSPTRVSTDTQYF. DNA of the CDR3: TGTGCCAGCAGTCCCACGAGGGTTTCGACAGATACGCAGTATTTT.

This chain connects TRBV6-2 or TRBV6-3 to TRBJ2-1; D gene unclear. The CDR3 runs 12 residues. The V gene's germline CDR1 is MNHEY and CDR2 SVGEGT. V lost 5 bases to trimming and J lost 3 bases, with 5 bases between them. CDR3 DNA sequence: TGTGCCAGCAGTGAGATCTACAATGAGCAGTTCTTC. Amino acids: CASSEIYNEQFF.

This chain uses TRBV30 with TRBJ2-6; D is perhaps TRBD1 (5 bases). CDR1 and CDR2 from the germline V gene are GTSNPN and SVGIG (reference sequence). The CDR3 spans 15 residues. Between the trimmed V and J ends, which lost 3 bases and 4 bases, there was a span of 13 bases. The CDR3 region is CAWSALGAGANVLTF. CDR3 nucleotide sequence: TGTGCCTGGAGCGCCCTAGGGGCGGGGGCCAACGTCCTGACTTTC.

This rearrangement joins TRBV9 to TRBJ2-5; possibly TRBD1 for D (5 bases). This CDR3 spans 14 amino acids. Germline V gene data show CDR1 as SGDLS and CDR2 as YYNGEE. Between the trimmed V and J ends, which lost 3 bases and 4 bases, there was a span of 13 bases. The CDR3 protein is CASSASIGAETQYF. The CDR3, as DNA: TGTGCCAGCAGCGCCTCCATAGGGGCAGAGACCCAGTACTTC.

This clone appeared a few times. This rearrangement joins TRBV10-2 to TRBJ2-1; the match to TRBD2 covers 9 bases. The CDR3 has 13 residues. Germline V lookup: CDR1 WSHSY, CDR2 SAAADI. V trimming: 4 bases; J trimming: 12 bases; junction bases outside the gene matches: 7. CDR3 in DNA: TGCGCCAGCAGTGGAAATAGCGGGGGTCTGCAGTTCTTC. Protein sequence: CASSGNSGGLQFF.